This TCR beta chain was documented in a study of response to subunit inactivated influenza vaccine. Germline CDR1 SGHRS, CDR2 YFSETQ. V was clipped by 2 bases and J by 0 bases, with 9 bases between them. This CDR3 spans 15 amino acids. General study findings and limits: The authors offered the suggestion that each seasonal influenza vaccination recruits few new T cells.

TCRdb redid the calling of the RT-PCR reads with MiXCR, one entry per CDR3 protein. This table has fewer than 200,000 distinct CDR3 sequences, about 10% appearing once. This clonotype was counted at least ten times. Its antigen is currently unknown. The chain recombines TRBV5-1 with TRBJ2-1, with D possibly TRBD2 on 5 matching bases. Here the sequenced sample was non-naive T cells sorted from PBMCs, taken on the day of vaccination. This clonotype originated in a man aged 50 to 60 who received an inactivated influenza vaccine. In nucleotides, the CDR3 is TGCGCCAGCAGCTTTGACGGGGACTCCTACAATGAGCAGTTCTTC. Translating it yields CASSFDGDSYNEQFF.